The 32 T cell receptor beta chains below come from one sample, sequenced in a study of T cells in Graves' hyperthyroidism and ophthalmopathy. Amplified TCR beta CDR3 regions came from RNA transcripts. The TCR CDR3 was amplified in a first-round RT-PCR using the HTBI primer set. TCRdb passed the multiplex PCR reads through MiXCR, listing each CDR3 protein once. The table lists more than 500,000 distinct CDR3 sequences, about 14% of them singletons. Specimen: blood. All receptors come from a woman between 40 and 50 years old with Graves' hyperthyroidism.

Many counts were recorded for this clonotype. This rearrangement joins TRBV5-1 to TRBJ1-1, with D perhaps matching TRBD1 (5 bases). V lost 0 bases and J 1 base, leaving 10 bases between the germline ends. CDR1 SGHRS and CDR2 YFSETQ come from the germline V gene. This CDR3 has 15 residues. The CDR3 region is CASSLVPGGNTEAFF. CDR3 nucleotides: TGCGCCAGCAGCTTGGTTCCGGGGGGGAACACTGAAGCTTTCTTT.

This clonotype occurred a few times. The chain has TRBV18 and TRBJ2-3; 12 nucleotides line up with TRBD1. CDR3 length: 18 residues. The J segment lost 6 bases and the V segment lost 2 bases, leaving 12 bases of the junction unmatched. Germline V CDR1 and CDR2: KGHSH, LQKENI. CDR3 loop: CASSPFGPQGQGADTQYF. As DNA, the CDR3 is TGTGCCAGCTCACCATTTGGGCCCCAGGGACAGGGGGCTGATACGCAGTATTTT.

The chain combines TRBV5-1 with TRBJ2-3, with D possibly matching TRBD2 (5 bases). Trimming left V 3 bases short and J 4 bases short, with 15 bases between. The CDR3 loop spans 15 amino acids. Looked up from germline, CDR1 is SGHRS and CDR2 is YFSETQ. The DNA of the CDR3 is TGCGCCAGCAGCTGGACTGAAGAGGAACCAGATACGCAGTATTTT. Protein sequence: CASSWTEEEPDTQYF.

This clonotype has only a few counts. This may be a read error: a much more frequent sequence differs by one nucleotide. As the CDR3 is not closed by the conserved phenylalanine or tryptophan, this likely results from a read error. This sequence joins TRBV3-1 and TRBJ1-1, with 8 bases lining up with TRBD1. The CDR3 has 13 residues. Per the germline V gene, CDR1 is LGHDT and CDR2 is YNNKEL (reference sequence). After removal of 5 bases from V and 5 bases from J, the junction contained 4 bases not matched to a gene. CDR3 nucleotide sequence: TGTGCCAGCAGCTCGACAGGGGCAACTGAAGCTTTCCTT. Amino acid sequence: CASSSTGATEAFL.

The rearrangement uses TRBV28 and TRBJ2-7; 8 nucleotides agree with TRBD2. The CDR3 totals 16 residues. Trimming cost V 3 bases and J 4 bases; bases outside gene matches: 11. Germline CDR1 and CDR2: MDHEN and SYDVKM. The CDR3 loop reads CASSFALAEGRYEQYF. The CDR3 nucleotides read TGTGCCAGCAGTTTTGCACTAGCGGAAGGGCGGTACGAGCAGTACTTC.

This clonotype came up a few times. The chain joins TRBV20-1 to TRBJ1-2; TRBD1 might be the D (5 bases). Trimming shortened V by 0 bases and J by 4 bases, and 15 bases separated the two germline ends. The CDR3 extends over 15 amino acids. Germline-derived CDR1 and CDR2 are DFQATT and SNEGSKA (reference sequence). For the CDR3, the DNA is TGCAGTGCTAGAGATAGCAGGGAGGTGAGCTATGGCTACACCTTC. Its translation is CSARDSREVSYGYTF.

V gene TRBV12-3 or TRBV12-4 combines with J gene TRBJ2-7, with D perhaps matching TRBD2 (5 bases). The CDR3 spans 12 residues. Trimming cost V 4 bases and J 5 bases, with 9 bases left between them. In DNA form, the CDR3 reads TGTGCCAGCAGTTCCCCCGGGAACGAGCAGTACTTC. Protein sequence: CASSSPGNEQYF.

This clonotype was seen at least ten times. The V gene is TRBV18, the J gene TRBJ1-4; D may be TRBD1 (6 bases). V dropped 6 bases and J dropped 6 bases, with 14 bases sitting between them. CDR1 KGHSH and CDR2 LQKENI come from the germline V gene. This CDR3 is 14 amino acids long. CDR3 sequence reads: CASSSGTTHEKLFF. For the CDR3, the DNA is TGTGCCAGCTCGTCCGGGACAACCCATGAAAAACTGTTTTTT.

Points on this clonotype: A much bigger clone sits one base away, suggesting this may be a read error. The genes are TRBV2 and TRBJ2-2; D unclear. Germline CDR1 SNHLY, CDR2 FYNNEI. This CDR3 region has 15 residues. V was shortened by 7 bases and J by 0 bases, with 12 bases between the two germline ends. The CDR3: CASNLGRANTGELFF. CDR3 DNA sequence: TGTGCCAGCAATTTAGGCAGAGCGAACACCGGGGAGCTGTTTTTT.

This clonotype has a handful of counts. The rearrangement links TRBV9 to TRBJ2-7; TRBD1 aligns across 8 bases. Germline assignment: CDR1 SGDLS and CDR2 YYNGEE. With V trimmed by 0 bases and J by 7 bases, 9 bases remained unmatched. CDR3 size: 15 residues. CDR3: CASSVDGQGRGEQYF. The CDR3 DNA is TGTGCCAGCAGCGTAGACGGACAGGGCAGGGGAGAGCAGTACTTC.

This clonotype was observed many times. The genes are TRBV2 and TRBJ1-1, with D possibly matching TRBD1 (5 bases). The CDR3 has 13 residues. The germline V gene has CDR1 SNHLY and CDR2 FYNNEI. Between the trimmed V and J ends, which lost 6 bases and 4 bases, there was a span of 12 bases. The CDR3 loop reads CASRNSGGTEAFF. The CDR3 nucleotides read TGTGCCAGCAGAAACTCTGGGGGCACTGAAGCTTTCTTT.

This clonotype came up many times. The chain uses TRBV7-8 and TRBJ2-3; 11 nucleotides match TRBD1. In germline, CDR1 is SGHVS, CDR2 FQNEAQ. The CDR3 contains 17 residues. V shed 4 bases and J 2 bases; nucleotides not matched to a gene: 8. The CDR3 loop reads CASSYRDRGLFTDTQYF. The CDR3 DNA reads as TGTGCCAGCAGCTACCGGGACAGGGGGTTATTCACAGATACGCAGTATTTT.

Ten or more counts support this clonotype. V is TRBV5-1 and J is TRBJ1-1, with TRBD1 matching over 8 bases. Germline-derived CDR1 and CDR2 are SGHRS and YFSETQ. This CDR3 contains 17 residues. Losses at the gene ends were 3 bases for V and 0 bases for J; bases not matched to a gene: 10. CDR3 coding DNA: TGCGCCAGCAGCTCTGGACAGGGTCTTCCCATGAACACTGAAGCTTTCTTT. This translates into CASSSGQGLPMNTEAFF. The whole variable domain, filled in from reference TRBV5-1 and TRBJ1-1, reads KAGVTQTPRYLIKTRGQQVTLSCSPISGHRSVSWYQQTPGQGLQFLFEYFSETQRNKGNFPGRFSGRQFSNSRSEMNVSTLELGDSALYLCASSSGQGLPMNTEAFFGQGTRLTVV.

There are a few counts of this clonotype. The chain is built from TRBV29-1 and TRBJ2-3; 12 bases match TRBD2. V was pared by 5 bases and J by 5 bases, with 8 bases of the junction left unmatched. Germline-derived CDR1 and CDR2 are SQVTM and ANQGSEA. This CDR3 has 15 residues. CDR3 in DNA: TGCAGCGTTTCCCTAGCGGGAGGGCCCGGAGATACGCAGTATTTT. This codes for CSVSLAGGPGDTQYF.

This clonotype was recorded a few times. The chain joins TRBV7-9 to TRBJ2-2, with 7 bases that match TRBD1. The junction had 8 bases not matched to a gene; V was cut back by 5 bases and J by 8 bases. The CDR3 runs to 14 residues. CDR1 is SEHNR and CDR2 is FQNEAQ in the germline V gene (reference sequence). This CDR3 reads CASSPMGQSGELFF. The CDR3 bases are TGTGCCAGCAGCCCGATGGGACAGTCGGGGGAGCTGTTTTTT.

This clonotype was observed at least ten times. CDR3 region: CASSLWTDRNTGELFF. CDR3 DNA sequence: TGTGCCAGCAGTCTGTGGACAGACCGGAACACCGGGGAGCTGTTTTTT. The chain has TRBV6-1 and TRBJ2-2; tentatively, D is TRBD1 (6 bases). V was cut by 5 bases and J by 1 base, with 14 bases left in between. There are 16 residues in the CDR3. CDR1 and CDR2 from the germline V gene are MNHNS and SASEGT.

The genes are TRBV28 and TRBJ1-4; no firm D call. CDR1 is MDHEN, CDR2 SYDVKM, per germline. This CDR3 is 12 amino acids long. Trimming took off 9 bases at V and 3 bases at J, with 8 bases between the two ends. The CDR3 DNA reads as TGTGCCAGTCGAAGGGCTAATGAAAAACTGTTTTTT. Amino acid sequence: CASRRANEKLFF. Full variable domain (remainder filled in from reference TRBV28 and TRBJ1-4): DVKVTQSSRYLVKRTGEKVFLECVQDMDHENMFWYRQDPGLGLRLIYFSYDVKMKEKGDIPEGYSVSREKKERFSLILESASTNQTSMYLCASRRANEKLFFGSGTQLSVL.

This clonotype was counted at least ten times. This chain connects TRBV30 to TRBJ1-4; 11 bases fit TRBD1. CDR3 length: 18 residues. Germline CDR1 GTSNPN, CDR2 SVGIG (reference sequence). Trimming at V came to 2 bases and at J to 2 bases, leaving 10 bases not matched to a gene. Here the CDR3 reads CAWSYRGTGGPTNEKLFF. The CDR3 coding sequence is TGTGCCTGGAGTTACCGGGGGACAGGGGGTCCGACTAATGAAAAACTGTTTTTT.

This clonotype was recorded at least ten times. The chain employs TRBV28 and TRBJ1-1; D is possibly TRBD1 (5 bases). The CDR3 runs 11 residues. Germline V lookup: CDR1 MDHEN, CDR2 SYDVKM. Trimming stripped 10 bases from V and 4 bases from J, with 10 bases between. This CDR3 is CATRGITEAFF. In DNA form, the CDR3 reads TGTGCCACAAGGGGCATCACTGAAGCTTTCTTT.

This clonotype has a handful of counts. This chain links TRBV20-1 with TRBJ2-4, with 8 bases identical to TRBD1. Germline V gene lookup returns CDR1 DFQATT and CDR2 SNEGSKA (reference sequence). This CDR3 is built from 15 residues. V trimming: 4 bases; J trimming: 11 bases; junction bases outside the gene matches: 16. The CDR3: CSAIIHRDRLNFQYF. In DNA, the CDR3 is TGCAGTGCTATCATTCACCGGGACAGGCTCAATTTTCAGTACTTC.

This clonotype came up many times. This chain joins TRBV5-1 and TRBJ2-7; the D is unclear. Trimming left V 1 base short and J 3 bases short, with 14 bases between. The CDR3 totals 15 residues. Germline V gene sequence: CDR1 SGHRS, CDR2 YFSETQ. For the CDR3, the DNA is TGCGCCAGCAGCTTGAATAGTGCGGATAGCTACGAGCAGTACTTC. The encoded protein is CASSLNSADSYEQYF.

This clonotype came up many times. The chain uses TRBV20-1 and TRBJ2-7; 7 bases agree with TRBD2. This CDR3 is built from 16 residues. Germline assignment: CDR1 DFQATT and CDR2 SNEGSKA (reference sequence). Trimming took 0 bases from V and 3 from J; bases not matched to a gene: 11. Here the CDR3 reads CSARDPQGGRLYEQYF. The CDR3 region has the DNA TGCAGTGCTAGAGATCCCCAGGGAGGGAGGCTCTACGAGCAGTACTTC.

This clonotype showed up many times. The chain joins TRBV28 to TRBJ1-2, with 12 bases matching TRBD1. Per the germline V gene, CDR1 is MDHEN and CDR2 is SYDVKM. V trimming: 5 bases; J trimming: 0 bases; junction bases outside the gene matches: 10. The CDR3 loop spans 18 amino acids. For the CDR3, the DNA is TGTGCCAGCAGTCAGGGACAGGGGGCCCAATCTCCTAACTATGGCTACACCTTC. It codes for CASSQGQGAQSPNYGYTF.

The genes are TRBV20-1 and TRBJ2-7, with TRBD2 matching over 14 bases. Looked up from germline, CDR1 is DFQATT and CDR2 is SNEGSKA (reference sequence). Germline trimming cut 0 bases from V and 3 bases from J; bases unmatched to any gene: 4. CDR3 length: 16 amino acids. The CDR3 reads CSARDGLAGGYYEQYF. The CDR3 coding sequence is TGCAGTGCTAGAGACGGACTAGCGGGAGGTTACTACGAGCAGTACTTC.

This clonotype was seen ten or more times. The CDR3: CASSAKLYSSYNEQFF. The CDR3 DNA reads as TGTGCCAGCAGCGCCAAGTTGTATAGCTCCTACAATGAGCAGTTCTTC. The rearrangement joins TRBV7-2 to TRBJ2-1; D call uncertain. V gave up 5 bases and J gave up 0 bases, with 14 bases separating them. The CDR3 contains 16 residues. The V gene's germline CDR1 is SGHTA and CDR2 FQGNSA.

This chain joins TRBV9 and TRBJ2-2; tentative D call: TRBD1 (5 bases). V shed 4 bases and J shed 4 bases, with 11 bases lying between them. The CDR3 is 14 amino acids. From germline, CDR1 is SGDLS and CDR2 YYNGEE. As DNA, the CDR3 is TGTGCCAGCAGCTCCCCAGGGTTCACCGGGGAGCTGTTTTTT. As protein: CASSSPGFTGELFF.

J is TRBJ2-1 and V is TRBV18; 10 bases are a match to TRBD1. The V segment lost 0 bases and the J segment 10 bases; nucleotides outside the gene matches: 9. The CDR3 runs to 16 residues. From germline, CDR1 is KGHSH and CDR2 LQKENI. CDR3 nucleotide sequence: TGTGCCAGCTCACCACCGGGACAGGGGCTCCCTCGGGAGCAGTTCTTC. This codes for CASSPPGQGLPREQFF.

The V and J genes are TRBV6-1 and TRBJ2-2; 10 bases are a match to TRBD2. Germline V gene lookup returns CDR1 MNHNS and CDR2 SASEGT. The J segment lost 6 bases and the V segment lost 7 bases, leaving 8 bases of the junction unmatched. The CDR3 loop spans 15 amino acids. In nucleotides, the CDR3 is TGTGCCAGCATCCTAGCGGGAGAGGTGGCCGGGGAGCTGTTTTTT. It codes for CASILAGEVAGELFF.

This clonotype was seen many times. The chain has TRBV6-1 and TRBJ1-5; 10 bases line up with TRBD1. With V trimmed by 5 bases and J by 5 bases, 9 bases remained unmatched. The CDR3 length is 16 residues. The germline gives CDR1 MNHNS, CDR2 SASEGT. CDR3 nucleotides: TGTGCCAGCAGTTCCCTGGCCGGGACAGGGGATCAGCCCCAGCATTTT. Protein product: CASSSLAGTGDQPQHF.

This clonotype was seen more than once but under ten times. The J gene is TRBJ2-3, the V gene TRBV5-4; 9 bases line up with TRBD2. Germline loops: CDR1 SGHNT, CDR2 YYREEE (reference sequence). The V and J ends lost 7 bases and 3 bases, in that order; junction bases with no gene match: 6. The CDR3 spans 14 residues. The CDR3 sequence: CASAGGPVTDTQYF. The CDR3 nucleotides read TGTGCCAGCGCGGGAGGGCCGGTAACAGATACGCAGTATTTT. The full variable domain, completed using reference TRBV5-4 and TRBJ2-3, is ETGVTQSPTHLIKTRGQQVTLRCSSQSGHNTVSWYQQALGQGPQFIFQYYREEENGRGNFPPRFSGLQFPNYSSELNVNALELDDSALYLCASAGGPVTDTQYFGPGTRLTVL.

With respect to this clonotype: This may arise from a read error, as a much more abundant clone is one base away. As DNA, the CDR3 is TGTGCCTGGAGTGTAAAGGACAGCACCCACGAGCAGTACTTC. Translating gives CAWSVKDSTHEQYF. This chain connects TRBV30 to TRBJ2-7; D might be TRBD1 (6 bases). Germline V CDR1 and CDR2: GTSNPN, SVGIG (reference sequence). The CDR3 spans 14 residues. V was pared by 0 bases and J by 5 bases, with 14 bases between.

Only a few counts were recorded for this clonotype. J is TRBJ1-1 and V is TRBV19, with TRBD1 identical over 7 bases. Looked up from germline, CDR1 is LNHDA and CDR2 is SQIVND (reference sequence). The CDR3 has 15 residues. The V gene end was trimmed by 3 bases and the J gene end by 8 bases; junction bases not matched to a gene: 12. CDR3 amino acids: CASSIFAQGGGEAFF. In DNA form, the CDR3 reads TGTGCCAGTAGTATTTTTGCTCAGGGAGGGGGCGAAGCTTTCTTT.